These T cell receptor beta chains were read from a single sample in a study of T cell responses to AZD1222 COVID-19 vaccine. TCRdb's table, derived via immunoSEQ multiplex PCR, lists solely in-frame clones and lacks some. Of about 140,000 clones listed, about 92% are singletons. The sample in question was peripheral blood, obtained 28 days after the second AZD1222 dose. Receptors originate from an adult who received the AZD1222 COVID-19 vaccine. Each CDR3 is given with its conserved first and last residue. The D gene is left open where the match is weak. Rows may omit the clone size; those that give it use once, few, many or a size class.

V: TRBV11-2
length: 16
J: TRBJ2-3
size: .
D: .
DNA: TGTGCCAGCAGCTTAGTTTCGCAAGGTGGCACAGATACGCAGTATTTT
CDR3: CASSLVSQGGTDTQYF

V: TRBV18
length: 11
J: TRBJ2-3
size: once
D: .
DNA: TGTGCCAGCTCACGGGCAGATACGCAGTATTTT
CDR3: CASSRADTQYF

V: TRBV10-2
length: 17
J: TRBJ1-4
size: .
D: .
DNA: TGCGCCAGCAGTGAGCTGTTCCAGACAGACGAAGGGGAAAAACTGTTTTTT
CDR3: CASSELFQTDEGEKLFF

V: TRBV5-1
length: 15
J: TRBJ2-7
size: .
D: TRBD2
DNA: TGCGCCAGCAGCTTAGGACTAGCGGGAGTGTACGAGCAGTACTTC
CDR3: CASSLGLAGVYEQYF

V: TRBV9
length: 13
J: TRBJ1-1
size: .
D: .
DNA: TGTGCCAGCAGCGGAGGGACGGGGGCTGAAGCTTTCTTT
CDR3: CASSGGTGAEAFF

V: TRBV3-1/TRBV3-2
length: 15
J: TRBJ1-5
size: .
D: .
DNA: TGTGCCAGCAGCCAAGAAACGGGGATCGGTCAGCCCCAGCATTTT
CDR3: CASSQETGIGQPQHF

V: TRBV6-5
length: 13
J: TRBJ1-2
size: .
D: .
DNA: TGTGCCAGCAGTCCGCCAGGGTGGGCTGGCTACACCTTC
CDR3: CASSPPGWAGYTF

V: TRBV4-3
length: 16
J: TRBJ2-7
size: .
D: TRBD1
DNA: TGCGCCAGCAGCCGGACGGCGGACAGGCGTTCCTACGAGCAGTACTTC
CDR3: CASSRTADRRSYEQYF

V: TRBV19
length: 15
J: TRBJ1-1
size: .
D: .
DNA: TGTGCCAGTAGTATAAGGGGCGTAATGAACACTGAAGCTTTCTTT
CDR3: CASSIRGVMNTEAFF

V: TRBV15
length: 15
J: TRBJ2-7
size: .
D: TRBD1
DNA: TGTGCCACCAGCAAGAGACAGGGGGCGCGAAACGAGCAGTACTTC
CDR3: CATSKRQGARNEQYF

V: TRBV29-1
length: 14
J: TRBJ1-2
size: .
D: TRBD1
DNA: TGCAGCGTGCAGACCGGGACAGGGGTGGATGGCTACACCTTC
CDR3: CSVQTGTGVDGYTF

V: TRBV18
length: 15
J: TRBJ1-4
size: .
D: .
DNA: TGTGCCAGCTCGCCCGTCAGGGACGAGAGCGAAAAACTGTTTTTT
CDR3: CASSPVRDESEKLFF

V: TRBV24-1
length: 15
J: TRBJ1-5
size: .
D: TRBD1
DNA: TGTGCCACTTCCAAGGGACAGGGAGGGGGTCAGCCCCAGCATTTT
CDR3: CATSKGQGGGQPQHF

V: TRBV3-1/TRBV3-2
length: 16
J: TRBJ2-3
size: .
D: TRBD2
DNA: TGTGCCAGCAGCCAATCTAGCGGGAGCAACACAGATACGCAGTATTTT
CDR3: CASSQSSGSNTDTQYF

V: TRBV14
length: 14
J: TRBJ2-2
size: .
D: .
DNA: TGTGCCAGCAGCCGGGGCCAAGAGCTCGGGGAGCTGTTTTTT
CDR3: CASSRGQELGELFF

V: TRBV2
length: 14
J: TRBJ2-3
size: .
D: TRBD2
DNA: TGTGCCAGCGTCCTAGCGGGAAGCACAGATACGCAGTATTTT
CDR3: CASVLAGSTDTQYF

V: TRBV4-1
length: 15
J: TRBJ2-7
size: .
D: TRBD2
DNA: TGCGCCAGCAGCCAAGAAGGGACTAGAAGCTACGAGCAGTACTTC
CDR3: CASSQEGTRSYEQYF

V: TRBV27
length: 15
J: TRBJ2-5
size: .
D: .
DNA: TGTGCCAGCAGTACCCGCCAATTAAGCGGGGAGACCCAGTACTTC
CDR3: CASSTRQLSGETQYF

V: TRBV7-3
length: 14
J: TRBJ2-3
size: .
D: TRBD1
DNA: TGTGCCAGCAGCTATGGGACAGGGTGGGATACGCAGTATTTT
CDR3: CASSYGTGWDTQYF

V: TRBV2
length: 15
J: TRBJ2-7
size: .
D: .
DNA: TGTGCCAGCAACCGAGAGGCGACTAGAGCGGGCGAGCAGTATTTC
CDR3: CASNREATRAGEQYF

V: TRBV28
length: 15
J: TRBJ2-7
size: .
D: .
DNA: TGTGCCAGCACCTCGCCGGGCCTGCCGCCGTACGAGCAGTACTTC
CDR3: CASTSPGLPPYEQYF

V: TRBV29-1
length: 13
J: TRBJ2-1
size: .
D: TRBD2
DNA: TGCAGCGTTGGGCCTAGCGGGGGGAAGGAGCAGTTCTTC
CDR3: CSVGPSGGKEQFF

V: TRBV6-5
length: 10
J: TRBJ1-1
size: .
D: .
DNA: TGTGCCGTCGGGGGCACTGAAGCTTTCTTT
CDR3: CAVGGTEAFF

V: TRBV27
length: 13
J: TRBJ2-3
size: .
D: .
DNA: TGTGCCAGCAGTTTGGTCCAGTCAGATACGCAGTATTTT
CDR3: CASSLVQSDTQYF

V: TRBV9
length: 16
J: TRBJ2-7
size: once
D: TRBD2
DNA: TGTGCCAGCAGCGTAGCTCAAATAGCGGGTGCGGGCGAGCAGTACTTC
CDR3: CASSVAQIAGAGEQYF

V: TRBV6-5
length: 14
J: TRBJ1-2
size: .
D: .
DNA: TGTGCCAGCGGCCTCACGGCAGATGCGGGTGGCTACACCTTC
CDR3: CASGLTADAGGYTF

V: TRBV7-2
length: 12
J: TRBJ2-7
size: .
D: .
DNA: TGTGCCAGCAGAGATGGGTCCTACGAGCAGTACTTC
CDR3: CASRDGSYEQYF

V: TRBV6-1
length: 9
J: TRBJ2-1
size: once
D: .
DNA: TGTGCCATAGGGGGTGAGCAGTTCTTC
CDR3: CAIGGEQFF

V: TRBV18
length: 14
J: TRBJ2-7
size: once
D: .
DNA: TGTGCCAGCTCACCGATCGAGAGGGCCTACGAGCAGTACTTC
CDR3: CASSPIERAYEQYF

V: TRBV20-1
length: 20
J: TRBJ1-2
size: .
D: TRBD1
DNA: TGCAGTGCTAGTGCGTTCTCGGCTCGCCGGGACAGGGGATCCCCCCTCGGCTACACCTTC
CDR3: CSASAFSARRDRGSPLGYTF

V: TRBV2
length: 13
J: TRBJ1-2
size: .
D: .
DNA: TGTGCCAGCAATCAGGGTGAGAACTATGGCTACACCTTC
CDR3: CASNQGENYGYTF

V: TRBV19
length: 14
J: TRBJ1-5
size: .
D: .
DNA: TGTGCCAGTAGTCTCCGGATTGGGGTTCAGCCCCAGCATTTT
CDR3: CASSLRIGVQPQHF

V: TRBV7-2
length: 17
J: TRBJ1-4
size: .
D: .
DNA: TGTGCCAGCAGCTTAGTAGCGCCGAGGGCTGGAGGGGAAAAACTGTTTTTT
CDR3: CASSLVAPRAGGEKLFF

V: TRBV7-2
length: 13
J: TRBJ1-1
size: .
D: .
DNA: TGTGCCAGCAGCTTAGCGGGGTATACTGAAGCTTTCTTT
CDR3: CASSLAGYTEAFF

V: TRBV18
length: 16
J: TRBJ2-7
size: .
D: TRBD2
DNA: TGTGCCAGCTCGCCCGAGGCGGGACTAGCAGCCTACGAGCAGTACTTC
CDR3: CASSPEAGLAAYEQYF

V: TRBV6-1
length: 12
J: TRBJ1-2
size: .
D: .
DNA: TGTGCCAGCAGTGAAGGTCTCTCTGGCTACACCTTC
CDR3: CASSEGLSGYTF

V: TRBV6-6
length: 16
J: TRBJ2-7
size: .
D: .
DNA: TGTGCCAGCAGTTACGTCTCAGGGTTGGTTTCCTACGAGCAGTACTTC
CDR3: CASSYVSGLVSYEQYF

V: TRBV6-5
length: 11
J: TRBJ2-3
size: .
D: .
DNA: TGTGCCAGCAGGGACTGGGATACGCAGTATTTT
CDR3: CASRDWDTQYF

V: TRBV29-1
length: 15
J: TRBJ1-1
size: once
D: .
DNA: TGCAGCGTTGTGGTGGCAGGGTTAGGTTTAACTGAAGCTTTCTTT
CDR3: CSVVVAGLGLTEAFF

V: TRBV24-1
length: 14
J: TRBJ2-1
size: .
D: .
DNA: TGTGCCACCAGTGATTTTAGAGGGTCCAATGAGCAGTTCTTC
CDR3: CATSDFRGSNEQFF

V: TRBV18
length: 14
J: TRBJ1-2
size: .
D: .
DNA: TGTGCCAGCTCACCGAAGACAGAAAACTATGGCTACACCTTC
CDR3: CASSPKTENYGYTF

V: TRBV28
length: 13
J: TRBJ1-6
size: .
D: .
DNA: TGTGCCACATGGAGGGACACCAACTCACCCCTCCACTTT
CDR3: CATWRDTNSPLHF

V: TRBV6-5
length: 13
J: TRBJ1-1
size: .
D: .
DNA: TGTGCCAGCAGGTTCGAAGTGAACACTGAAGCTTTCTTT
CDR3: CASRFEVNTEAFF

V: TRBV28
length: 13
J: TRBJ1-1
size: once
D: .
DNA: TGTGCCAGCACCCGGGTCGGTCCCCCTGAAGCTTTCTTT
CDR3: CASTRVGPPEAFF

V: TRBV18
length: 17
J: TRBJ2-2
size: .
D: .
DNA: TGTGCCAGCTCACCCCCCTTGACAGGCGAGGGCACCGGGGAGCTGTTTTTT
CDR3: CASSPPLTGEGTGELFF

V: TRBV10-3
length: 14
J: TRBJ1-4
size: .
D: .
DNA: TGTGCCATCAGATCCCGGGACACGGGGGAAAAACTGTTTTTT
CDR3: CAIRSRDTGEKLFF

V: TRBV7-8
length: 14
J: TRBJ1-3
size: .
D: .
DNA: TGTGCCAGCAGCTTACGGGGCTCTGGAAACACCATATATTTT
CDR3: CASSLRGSGNTIYF

V: TRBV2
length: 14
J: TRBJ1-5
size: .
D: TRBD1
DNA: TGTGCCAGCAGTGATGACAGGGCCGGTCAGCCCCAGCATTTT
CDR3: CASSDDRAGQPQHF

V: TRBV28
length: 13
J: TRBJ1-1
size: .
D: .
DNA: TGTGCCAGCAGTTTAAGCGGTCGAACTGAAGCTTTCTTT
CDR3: CASSLSGRTEAFF

V: TRBV7-8
length: 16
J: TRBJ2-1
size: .
D: TRBD2
DNA: TGTGCCAGCAGATTGCAGGGCAGCGGGAGGGGTAATGAGCAGTTCTTC
CDR3: CASRLQGSGRGNEQFF

V: TRBV12-3/TRBV12-4
length: 13
J: TRBJ1-1
size: .
D: .
DNA: TGTGCCAGCAGGGGGCAGGGGTACACTGAAGCTTTCTTT
CDR3: CASRGQGYTEAFF

V: TRBV6-6
length: 13
J: TRBJ1-1
size: .
D: .
DNA: TGTGCCAGCAGTTACGCGTCAGGCCGGGAAGCTTTCTTT
CDR3: CASSYASGREAFF

V: TRBV5-1
length: 16
J: TRBJ2-1
size: .
D: TRBD2
DNA: TGCGCCAGCAGCTTGTTTCCTAGCGGGAGGATAGGTGAGCAGTTCTTC
CDR3: CASSLFPSGRIGEQFF